The rows below give T cell receptor beta chains drawn from one sample of a study of cytomegalovirus exposure and HLA in healthy donors. The assay was immunoSEQ multiplex PCR, and TCRdb's table has in-frame clones only and misses some. The table records more than 85,000 clones, approximately 89% of them present only once. Sequences were obtained from PBMCs. The origin of the receptors is a woman aged 18 to 35 in good health and CMV-seronegative. Each CDR3 is given with its conserved first and last residue. D genes are given only for firm matches. Where a row states a size, it is once, few, many or the class of an expanded clone; other rows omit it.

J: TRBJ2-7; D: TRBD2; V: TRBV7-9; size: .; CDR3: CASSLSGGKNEQYF; DNA: TGTGCCAGCAGCTTATCGGGGGGAAAAAACGAGCAGTACTTC
J: TRBJ1-1; D: .; V: TRBV2; size: .; CDR3: CASSETREAFF; DNA: TGTGCCAGCAGTGAGACACGAGAAGCTTTCTTT
J: TRBJ2-3; D: .; V: TRBV7-2; size: .; CDR3: CASSRGGHRRTDTQYF; DNA: TGTGCCAGCAGCCGAGGGGGACACAGACGCACAGATACGCAGTATTTT
J: TRBJ1-2; D: TRBD1; V: TRBV28; size: .; CDR3: CASRYRGSDYGYTF; DNA: TGTGCCAGCAGATACAGGGGAAGTGACTATGGCTACACCTTC
J: TRBJ1-5; D: .; V: TRBV28; size: once; CDR3: CASSLPSSNQPQHF; DNA: TGTGCCAGCAGTTTACCCTCTAGCAATCAGCCCCAGCATTTT
J: TRBJ2-2; D: .; V: TRBV29-1; size: .; CDR3: CSVVRGGHGTGELFF; DNA: TGCAGCGTTGTAAGGGGGGGGCATGGCACCGGGGAGCTGTTTTTT
J: TRBJ1-2; D: .; V: TRBV28; size: once; CDR3: CASSAGDGVSYGYTF; DNA: TGTGCCAGCAGTGCGGGGGACGGAGTTTCCTATGGCTACACCTTC
J: TRBJ2-3; D: TRBD1; V: TRBV5-1; size: .; CDR3: CASSGQGRTDTQYF; DNA: TGCGCCAGCAGCGGACAGGGTCGGACAGATACGCAGTATTTT
J: TRBJ1-1; D: .; V: TRBV19; size: .; CDR3: CASSIPPGGAFF; DNA: TGTGCCAGTAGTATCCCCCCGGGGGGAGCTTTCTTT
J: TRBJ2-3; D: .; V: TRBV28; size: .; CDR3: CASTPRPGDTQYF; DNA: TGTGCCAGCACCCCGCGGCCTGGAGATACGCAGTATTTT
J: TRBJ2-7; D: TRBD2; V: TRBV4-3; size: .; CDR3: CASSRDTSGLYEQYF; DNA: TGCGCCAGCAGCCGGGACACTAGCGGACTTTACGAGCAGTACTTC
J: TRBJ1-2; D: TRBD1; V: TRBV4-3; size: .; CDR3: CASSQGQGYGYTF; DNA: TGCGCCAGCAGCCAAGGACAGGGGTATGGCTACACCTTC
J: TRBJ2-7; D: .; V: TRBV21-1; size: once; CDR3: CASSNGAERESSYEQYF; DNA: TGTGCCAGCAGCAATGGCGCCGAGCGGGAGAGCTCCTACGAGCAGTACTTC